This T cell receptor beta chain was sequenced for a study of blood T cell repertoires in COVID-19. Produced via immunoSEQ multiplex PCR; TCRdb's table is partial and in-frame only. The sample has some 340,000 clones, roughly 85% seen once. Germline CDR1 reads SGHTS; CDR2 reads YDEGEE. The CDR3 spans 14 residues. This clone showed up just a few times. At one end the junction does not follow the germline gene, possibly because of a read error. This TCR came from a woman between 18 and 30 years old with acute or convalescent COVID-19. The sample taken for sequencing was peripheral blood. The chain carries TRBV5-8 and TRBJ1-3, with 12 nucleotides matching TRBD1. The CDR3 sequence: CASSFSPGQGANYF. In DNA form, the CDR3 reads TGTGCCAGCAGCTTCTCTCCGGGACAGGGGGCAAACTACTTT.